This TCR beta chain was captured in a study of regulatory T cells in long-lasting Graves disease. Study results and limitations: A greater number of public clonotypes (approximately 2,500) was shared by persistent patients than by new patients (over 900). Newly diagnosed Graves' patients exceeded persistent ones in TCR diversity.

This clonotype was detected only a few times. Its antigen is unknown. Library construction for TCR beta used iRepertoire HTBI primers and Arm-PCR of CDR3 regions. MiXCR, run by TCRdb on the multiplex PCR reads, gives a single entry per CDR3 protein. Here the sample spans about 460,000 distinct CDR3 sequences, 14% being singletons. Time point reported: newly diagnosed GD, antithyroid drugs for less than 3 months. The TCR library used RNA extracted from PBMCs. These data also formed part of another study, on T cells in Graves' hyperthyroidism and ophthalmopathy. From that paper: The HTBI primer set served for first-round RT-PCR of the TCR CDR3.

The origin of this receptor is a woman aged 50 to 60 with Graves disease. Sample: peripheral blood mononuclear cells (PBMCs), taken at new diagnosis, from a patient treated with antithyroid drugs.

The CDR3 DNA reads TGTGCCAGTAGTAAAACGACTATGGGTAGTCCCACTGAAGCTTTCTTT. Its translation: CASSKTTMGSPTEAFF. The V gene is TRBV19, the J gene TRBJ1-1; no reliable D call. V was pared by 4 bases and J by 4 bases, with 19 bases between. The CDR3 is 16 amino acids. Germline V gives CDR1 LNHDA, CDR2 SQIVND (reference sequence). Drawing the rest from reference TRBV19 and TRBJ1-1, the complete variable domain is DGGITQSPKYLFRKEGQNVTLSCEQNLNHDAMYWYRQDPGQGLRLIYYSQIVNDFQKGDIAEGYSVSREKKESFPLTVTSAQKNPTAFYLCASSKTTMGSPTEAFFGQGTRLTVV.